The rows below give T cell receptor beta chains drawn from one sample of a study of T cell responses to AZD1222 COVID-19 vaccine. TCRdb's table, derived via immunoSEQ multiplex PCR, lists solely in-frame clones and lacks some. The table includes tens of thousands of clones, more than 90% detected once. The material sequenced was peripheral blood, taken on day 0 of AZD1222 vaccination. These receptors all stem from an adult in good health. CDR3s include the opening cysteine and the closing phenylalanine or tryptophan. The D gene is left open where the match is weak.

v_call	d_call	j_call	cdr3_length	cdr3_nt	cdr3_aa
TRBV5-1	TRBD2	TRBJ2-1	15	TGCGCCAGCAGCCAATACCCGGGGGGGCCAGGTGAGCAGTTCTTC	CASSQYPGGPGEQFF
TRBV18	.	TRBJ1-1	12	TGTGCCAGCTCACCAGTGGGGGATGAAGCTTTCTTT	CASSPVGDEAFF
TRBV6-6	.	TRBJ1-2	13	TGTGCCAGCAGGGTTAACAGGGAAAGTGGCTACACCTTC	CASRVNRESGYTF
TRBV6-4	.	TRBJ1-1	12	TGTGCCAGCAGTGACCCTCTAGGTGTGGCTTTCTTT	CASSDPLGVAFF
TRBV5-1	TRBD1	TRBJ1-6	14	TGCGCCAGCAGCTTGAGGTTGGACAGGGAACCCCTCCACTTT	CASSLRLDREPLHF
TRBV19	.	TRBJ1-2	13	TGTGCCAGTTCTGACCAGGGGTTAGGGGGCTACACCTTC	CASSDQGLGGYTF
TRBV10-3	.	TRBJ1-5	16	TGTGCCATCAGTGAGTCGGTGGGCCTAGGGCATCAGCCCCAGCATTTT	CAISESVGLGHQPQHF
TRBV7-8	.	TRBJ1-2	12	TGTGCCAGCAGCCCCTCATCCTATGGCTACACCTTC	CASSPSSYGYTF
TRBV6-6	.	TRBJ2-7	11	TGTGCCAGCAGTTACGAGGACGAGCAGTACTTC	CASSYEDEQYF
TRBV28	.	TRBJ1-1	15	TGTGCCAGCAGTTTATGGAAGGGGATGAACACTGAAGCTTTCTTT	CASSLWKGMNTEAFF
TRBV4-3	TRBD2	TRBJ2-1	17	TGCGCCAGCAGCCAAGGGGTAAGGGGTAGCGGGAGGCCTCAGCAGTTCTTC	CASSQGVRGSGRPQQFF
TRBV5-8	.	TRBJ2-7	12	TGTGCCAGCAGCCACACCACCTACGAGCAGTACTTC	CASSHTTYEQYF
TRBV7-6	.	TRBJ1-3	14	TGTGCCAGCAGCCTTGCAGGCTCTGGAAACACCATATATTTT	CASSLAGSGNTIYF
TRBV6-1	TRBD2	TRBJ2-1	18	TGTGCCAGCAGTGAAGCAGTATCGGGACTAGCGATCGTCAATGAGCAGTTCTTC	CASSEAVSGLAIVNEQFF